These T cell receptor beta chains were read from a single sample in a study of molecular identifiers for immune sequencing clone quantification. TCRdb re-called the PCR reads through MiXCR, storing one row per CDR3 protein. The sample yields roughly 320,000 distinct CDR3 sequences, 20% to 25% seen once. Sequencing was carried out using naive CD8+ T cells from blood, with Jurkat cell RNA spiked in. Receptor source: a human donor in good health. Some libraries in this study had Jurkat cell RNA spiked in. The CDR3 runs from the conserved cysteine through the conserved F or W. D genes are given only for firm matches. Clone size is stated in some rows and not others, as once, few, many or a class when expanded.

v_gene	d_gene	j_gene	abundance	CDR3nt	CDR3aa
TRBV27	TRBD1	TRBJ2-7	many	TGTGCCAGCAGCTCCGGGACAGGGGGCTACGAGCAGTACTTC	CASSSGTGGYEQYF
TRBV4-3	-	TRBJ2-5	many	TGCGCCAGCAGCCAAGAGGGGAATTCAGGCGAGACCCAGTACTTC	CASSQEGNSGETQYF
TRBV7-9	-	TRBJ2-1	few	TGTGCCAGCAGCTTAGGTAACAACCCGTACAATGAGCAGTTCTTC	CASSLGNNPYNEQFF
TRBV20-1	TRBD1	TRBJ2-3	-	TGCAGTGCCCCCAGGGGGTATCGATCCACAGATACGCAGTATTTT	CSAPRGYRSTDTQYF
TRBV20-1	-	TRBJ2-7	many	TGCAGTGCTAGAGATCAGGGGATGGAGCAGTACTTC	CSARDQGMEQYF
TRBV7-9	-	TRBJ2-2	many	TGTGCCAGCAGCTCCTCCGTCCTGGGGGGCGAGAGGGGCACCGGGGAGCTGTTTTTT	CASSSSVLGGERGTGELFF
TRBV19	-	TRBJ1-5	-	TGTGCCAGTAGTACCCTATCCCTGGATAAAGATCAGCCCCAGCATTTT	CASSTLSLDKDQPQHF
TRBV12-5	-	TRBJ1-1	-	TGTGCTAGTGGTTTGGATAACGACTTTCAGAACAATGTCACCACTGAAGCTTTCTTT	CASGLDNDFQNNVTTEAFF
TRBV12-3/TRBV12-4	TRBD2	TRBJ2-1	many	TGTGCCAGCAGTTTAGTCCTAGCGGGAGTAAATGAGCAGTTCTTC	CASSLVLAGVNEQFF
TRBV29-1	-	TRBJ1-1	many	TGCAGCGTTGAAATTAGGCCGGAGCAATACACTGAAGCTTTCTTT	CSVEIRPEQYTEAFF
TRBV12-3/TRBV12-4	-	TRBJ1-4	few	TGTGCCAGCAGTTTCGGGGTTTGGGAAAAACTGTTTTTT	CASSFGVWEKLFF
TRBV6-2/TRBV6-3	-	TRBJ1-1	many	TGTGCCAGCGGTCTGAACACTGAAGCTTTCTTT	CASGLNTEAFF
TRBV27	TRBD2	TRBJ2-5	-	TGTGCCAGCAGCTTGACTAGCGGGAGGGCCATACCCGAAGAGACCCAGTACTTC	CASSLTSGRAIPEETQYF
TRBV9	-	TRBJ1-1	many	TGTGCCAGCAATACAGAAGAGAACACTGAAGCTTTCTTT	CASNTEENTEAFF
TRBV25-1	TRBD1	TRBJ1-1	-	TGTGCCAGCTCATCCGGGACAGGGTTGAACACTGAAACTTTCTTT	CASSSGTGLNTETFF
TRBV7-6	TRBD2	TRBJ2-7	many	TGTGCCACCCCTCGGGGGGGGCTATACGAGCAGTACTTC	CATPRGGLYEQYF
TRBV4-1	-	TRBJ2-5	many	TGCGCCAGCAGCCAAGCTGGGGGACTTAAAGAGACCCAGTACTTC	CASSQAGGLKETQYF
TRBV23-1	-	TRBJ2-7	many	TGCGCCAGCAGCCCACCCGGGCCGGCGACCTACGAGCAGTACTTC	CASSPPGPATYEQYF
TRBV9	-	TRBJ2-6	many	TGTGCCAGCACCCACCCAGGGGAGGAGGGGGCCAACGTCCTGACTTTC	CASTHPGEEGANVLTF
TRBV2	TRBD1	TRBJ2-3	few	TGTGCCAGCAGACAGGGACAGGCAAACACAGATACGCAGTATTTT	CASRQGQANTDTQYF
TRBV6-5	TRBD2	TRBJ2-3	many	TGTGCCAGCACCCCCCTAGCGGGGGGCACAGATACGCAGTATTTT	CASTPLAGGTDTQYF
TRBV3-1	-	TRBJ2-3	few	TGTGCCAGCAGCCAAGATTCGAACCCGCGGCCAGATACGCAGTATTTT	CASSQDSNPRPDTQYF
TRBV7-2	-	TRBJ2-3	many	TGTGCCAGCAGCTCTAGCCTCTGGGATACGCAGTATTTT	CASSSSLWDTQYF
TRBV28	-	TRBJ1-1	few	TGTGCCAGCAGTTTTTACAAGAACACTGAAGCTTTCTTT	CASSFYKNTEAFF
TRBV6-2/TRBV6-3	-	TRBJ1-1	many	TGTGCCAGCAGTTACAGCTGGGCTGAAGCTTTCTTT	CASSYSWAEAFF
TRBV19	-	TRBJ2-7	many	TGTGCCAGTACAGTCGAGGATCTCTGGAACGAGCAGTACTTC	CASTVEDLWNEQYF
TRBV20-1	-	TRBJ2-7	many	TGCAGTGCAAAGGACGGTACGATCTCCTACGAGCAGTACTTC	CSAKDGTISYEQYF
TRBV11-2	-	TRBJ2-1	many	TGTGCCAGCAGCTTAGACTTCAGCTCCTACAATGAGCAGTTCTTC	CASSLDFSSYNEQFF
TRBV27	TRBD1	TRBJ2-1	-	TGTGCCAGCAGTGAATCGACAGGGGGCCATGAGCAGTTCTTC	CASSESTGGHEQFF